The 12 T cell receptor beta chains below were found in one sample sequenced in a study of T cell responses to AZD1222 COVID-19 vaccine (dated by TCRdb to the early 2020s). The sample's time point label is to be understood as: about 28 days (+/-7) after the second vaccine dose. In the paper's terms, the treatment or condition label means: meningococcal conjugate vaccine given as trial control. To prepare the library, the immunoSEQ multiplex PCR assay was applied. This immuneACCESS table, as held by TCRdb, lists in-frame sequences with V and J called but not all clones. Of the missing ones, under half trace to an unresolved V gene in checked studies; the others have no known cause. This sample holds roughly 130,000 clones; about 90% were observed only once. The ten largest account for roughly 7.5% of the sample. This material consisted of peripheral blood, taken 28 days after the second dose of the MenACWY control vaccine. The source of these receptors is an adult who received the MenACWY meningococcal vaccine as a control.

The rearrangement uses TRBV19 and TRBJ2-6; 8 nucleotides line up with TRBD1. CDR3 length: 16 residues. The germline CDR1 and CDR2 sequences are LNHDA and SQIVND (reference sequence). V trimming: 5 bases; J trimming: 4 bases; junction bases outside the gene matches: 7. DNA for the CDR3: TGTGCCAGTAGTCACCAGGGGGCGTTAGGGGCCAACGTCCTGACTTTC. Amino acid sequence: CASSHQGALGANVLTF.

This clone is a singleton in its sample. CDR3 protein: CASSEGGGETYGYTF. The CDR3 nucleotides are TGTGCCAGCAGTGAAGGGGGAGGGGAGACCTATGGCTACACCTTC. V usage is TRBV6-1 and J usage is TRBJ1-2, with D possibly matching TRBD1 (5 bases). This CDR3 contains 15 residues. V lost 1 base and J 4 bases, leaving 13 bases between the germline ends. Germline V gives CDR1 MNHNS, CDR2 SASEGT.

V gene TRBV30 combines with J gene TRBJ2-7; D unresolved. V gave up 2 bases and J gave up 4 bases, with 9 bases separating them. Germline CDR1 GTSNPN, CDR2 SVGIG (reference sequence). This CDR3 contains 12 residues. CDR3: CAWSPGPYEQYF. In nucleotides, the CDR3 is TGTGCCTGGAGTCCAGGCCCTTACGAGCAGTACTTC.

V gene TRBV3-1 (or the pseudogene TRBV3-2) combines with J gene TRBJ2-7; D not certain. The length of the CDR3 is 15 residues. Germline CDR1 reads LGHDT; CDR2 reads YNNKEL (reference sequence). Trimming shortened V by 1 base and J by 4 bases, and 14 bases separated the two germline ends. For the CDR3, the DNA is TGTGCCAGCAGCCAAGTTTTCCTAGTTCCGTACGAGCAGTACTTC. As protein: CASSQVFLVPYEQYF.

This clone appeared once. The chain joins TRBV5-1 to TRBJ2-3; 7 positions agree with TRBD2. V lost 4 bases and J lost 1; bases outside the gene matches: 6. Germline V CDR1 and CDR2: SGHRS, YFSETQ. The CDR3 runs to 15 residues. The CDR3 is CASSGGVGGTDTQYF. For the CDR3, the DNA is TGCGCCAGCAGCGGGGGGGTCGGCGGCACAGATACGCAGTATTTT. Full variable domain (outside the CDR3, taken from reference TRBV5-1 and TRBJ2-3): KAGVTQTPRYLIKTRGQQVTLSCSPISGHRSVSWYQQTPGQGLQFLFEYFSETQRNKGNFPGRFSGRQFSNSRSEMNVSTLELGDSALYLCASSGGVGGTDTQYFGPGTRLTVL.

The DNA for the CDR3 is TGTGCCAGCAGCTTGGCGGGGGCCGACTGGGAGACCCAGTACTTC. This encodes CASSLAGADWETQYF. The rearrangement joins TRBV5-6 to TRBJ2-5; possibly TRBD1 or TRBD2 for D (6 bases each). Germline assignment: CDR1 SGHDT and CDR2 YYEEEE. Trimming pared 0 bases from V and 5 bases from J, leaving 14 bases between. The CDR3 sequence is 15 residues long.

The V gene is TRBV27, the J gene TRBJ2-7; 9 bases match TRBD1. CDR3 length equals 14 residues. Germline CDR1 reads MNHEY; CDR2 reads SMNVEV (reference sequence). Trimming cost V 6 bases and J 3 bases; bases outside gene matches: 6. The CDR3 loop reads CASSQEGQGYEQYF. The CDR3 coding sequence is TGTGCCAGCAGCCAAGAGGGACAGGGCTACGAGCAGTACTTC.

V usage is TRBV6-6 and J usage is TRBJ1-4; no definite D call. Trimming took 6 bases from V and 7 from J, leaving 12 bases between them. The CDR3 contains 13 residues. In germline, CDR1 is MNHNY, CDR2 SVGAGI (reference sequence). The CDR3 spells CASRNQLVEKLFF. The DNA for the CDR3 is TGTGCCAGCAGAAATCAACTGGTTGAAAAACTGTTTTTT.

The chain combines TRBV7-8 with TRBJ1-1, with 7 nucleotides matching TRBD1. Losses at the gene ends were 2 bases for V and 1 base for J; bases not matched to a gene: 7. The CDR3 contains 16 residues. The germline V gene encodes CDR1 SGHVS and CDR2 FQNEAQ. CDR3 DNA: TGTGCCAGCAGCTTACGGAGGGGGCGCGGGAACACTGAAGCTTTCTTT. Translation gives CASSLRRGRGNTEAFF.

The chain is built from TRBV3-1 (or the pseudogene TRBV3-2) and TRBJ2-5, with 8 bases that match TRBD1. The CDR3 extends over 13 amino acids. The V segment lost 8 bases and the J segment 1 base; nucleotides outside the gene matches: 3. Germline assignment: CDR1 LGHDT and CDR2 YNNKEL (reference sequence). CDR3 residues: CASQQGVQETQYF. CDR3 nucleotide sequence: TGTGCCAGCCAACAGGGGGTCCAAGAGACCCAGTACTTC.

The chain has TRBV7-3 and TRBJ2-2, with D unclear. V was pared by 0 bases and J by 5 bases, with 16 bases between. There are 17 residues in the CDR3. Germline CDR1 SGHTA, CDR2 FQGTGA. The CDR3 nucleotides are TGTGCCAGCAGCTTAACTGGAGACACCGCGCGAACCGGGGAGCTGTTTTTT. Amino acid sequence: CASSLTGDTARTGELFF.

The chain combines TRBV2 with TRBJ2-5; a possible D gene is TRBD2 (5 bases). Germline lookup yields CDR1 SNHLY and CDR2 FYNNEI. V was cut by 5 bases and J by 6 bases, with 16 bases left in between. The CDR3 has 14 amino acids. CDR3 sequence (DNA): TGTGCCAGCAGTAGAGGCGGGTATGGTCAGACCCAGTACTTC. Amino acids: CASSRGGYGQTQYF.